Here is one T cell receptor (beta chain) with its context. Reverse transcription used roughly 0.5 to 1 ug RNA and random hexamers. Amplification of TCR beta CDR3 was carried out by immunoSEQ multiplex PCR, which covered 54 Vbeta and 13 Jbeta segments. MiXCR, run by TCRdb on the immunoSEQ multiplex PCR reads, gives a single entry per CDR3 protein. The repertoire has about 190,000 distinct CDR3 sequences, about 93% of them found once; the top ten carry 0.1%. This sample is part of a study of CD8 T cells in Susac syndrome. This CDR3 has 17 amino acids. TCR beta from blood CD8+ and CD4+ T cells was sequenced. TEMRA cells were FACS-enriched, unlike CD8+ and CD4+ T cells, which were negatively isolated.

Material: CD4+ T cells from PBMCs. The genes are TRBV1 and TRBJ1-2; the table names TRBD1, a call not compared with the DNA. TRBV1 is a pseudogene segment. The sequence was obtained from a human donor in good health. The DNA of the CDR3 is TGCACCAGCAGCCACCAGGGCGGGGGCTGTTCCGACTATGGCTACACCTTC. Its protein product is CTSSHQGGGCSDYGYTF.